This T cell receptor beta chain was found in a study of blood T cell repertoires in COVID-19. TCRdb's table, derived via immunoSEQ multiplex PCR, lists solely in-frame clones and lacks some. This sample has fewer than 350,000 clones, with more than 85% found just once. V was trimmed by 0 bases and J by 6 bases, leaving 8 bases between them. Germline CDR1 and CDR2: LGHDT and YNNKEL (reference sequence). This CDR3 has 13 residues. V and J are TRBV3-1 (or the pseudogene TRBV3-2) and TRBJ1-1; D call uncertain. What was sequenced was peripheral blood. This receptor was obtained from a man between 40 and 49 years old with acute or convalescent COVID-19. The CDR3 protein is CASSQERRPEAFF. Written as DNA, the CDR3 is TGTGCCAGCAGCCAAGAACGGCGGCCTGAAGCTTTCTTT.